This T cell receptor beta chain was found in a study of regulatory T cells in long-lasting Graves disease. Documented time point: newly diagnosed GD, antithyroid drugs for less than 3 months. There was RNA extracted from PBMCs, and the TCR library was made from it. Investigators report Graves' disease was diagnosed under American Thyroid Association guidelines. For this clonotype: The antigen is not known.

The study, taken as a whole, reports: TCR diversity was lower in persistent Graves' patients (versus newly diagnosed ones). Comparison showed that persistent patients shared more public clonotypes (2,741) than new patients (966).

Through Arm-PCR of CDR3 regions and iRepertoire HTBI primers, TCR beta libraries were built. MiXCR was run by TCRdb on the multiplex PCR reads, yielding one entry per CDR3 protein. The sample lists some 450,000 distinct CDR3 sequences, around 17% occurring once. The same specimen was also included in a second study, on T cells in Graves' hyperthyroidism and ophthalmopathy.

The sample was peripheral blood mononuclear cells (PBMCs), taken at new diagnosis, from a patient treated with antithyroid drugs. The origin of this receptor is a woman aged 30 to 39 with Graves disease.

CDR3 sequence (DNA): TGTGCCAGCAGCCAAGTCAACAGGGAGGCTGAGCAGTTCTTC. Protein product: CASSQVNREAEQFF. The gene calls are TRBV14 and TRBJ2-1; TRBD1 or TRBD2 may be the D gene (6 bases each). Germline CDR1 is SGHDN and CDR2 is FVKESK. Trimming shortened V by 1 base and J by 9 bases, and 13 bases separated the two germline ends. This CDR3 has 14 residues.